The rows below give T cell receptor beta chains drawn from one sample of a study of blood T cells in healthy people across ages. TCRdb reprocessed the 5' RACE reads via MiXCR and lists one record per CDR3 protein. The data contain over 1,500,000 distinct CDR3 sequences, approximately 50% of them singletons. The sample comprised blood. Receptors originate from a woman between 35 and 50 years old in good health. The CDR3 runs from the conserved cysteine through the conserved F or W. Fields, in order: clone size, J gene, V gene, D gene, CDR3 protein, CDR3 DNA. The D gene is left open where the match is weak. Rows may omit the clone size; those that give it use once, few, many or a size class.

clone_size: .; j_call: TRBJ1-2; v_call: TRBV6-5; d_call: TRBD1; cdr3_aa: CASSWGELQGNYGYTF; cdr3_nt: TGTGCCAGCAGTTGGGGGGAATTACAGGGGAACTATGGCTACACCTTC
clone_size: few; j_call: TRBJ2-3; v_call: TRBV20-1; d_call: TRBD2; cdr3_aa: CSARARGSGGSRTQYF; cdr3_nt: TGCAGTGCTAGAGCTCGGGGTAGCGGGGGTTCTCGGACGCAGTATTTT
clone_size: .; j_call: TRBJ2-1; v_call: TRBV29-1; d_call: .; cdr3_aa: CSVEDQRQRYDEQFF; cdr3_nt: TGCAGCGTTGAAGATCAGAGACAGAGGTACGATGAGCAGTTCTTC
clone_size: .; j_call: TRBJ2-7; v_call: TRBV5-5; d_call: .; cdr3_aa: CASSLVRPYEQYF; cdr3_nt: TGTGCCAGCAGCCTTGTTCGGCCCTACGAGCAGTACTTC
clone_size: few; j_call: TRBJ2-5; v_call: TRBV5-1; d_call: TRBD1; cdr3_aa: CASSGNPGQSQETQYF; cdr3_nt: TGCGCCAGCAGCGGAAATCCGGGACAGAGCCAAGAGACCCAGTACTTC
clone_size: .; j_call: TRBJ2-5; v_call: TRBV20-1; d_call: .; cdr3_aa: CSARTPQRSLETQYF; cdr3_nt: TGCAGTGCTAGGACCCCTCAGCGGTCGCTCGAGACCCAGTACTTC
clone_size: once; j_call: TRBJ1-4; v_call: TRBV20-1; d_call: .; cdr3_aa: CSAKDSLQEKLFF; cdr3_nt: TGCAGTGCAAAGGACAGTTTGCAAGAAAAACTGTTTTTT
clone_size: .; j_call: TRBJ2-1; v_call: TRBV6-1; d_call: .; cdr3_aa: CASSEEGKSYNEQFF; cdr3_nt: TGTGCCAGCAGTGAAGAGGGGAAATCCTACAATGAGCAGTTCTTC
clone_size: many; j_call: TRBJ2-5; v_call: TRBV24-1; d_call: TRBD1; cdr3_aa: CATGRTGDRETQYF; cdr3_nt: TGTGCCACCGGAAGGACAGGGGACCGAGAGACCCAGTACTTC
clone_size: .; j_call: TRBJ1-6; v_call: TRBV20-1; d_call: .; cdr3_aa: CSANSEPGQGSSPLHF; cdr3_nt: TGCAGTGCTAACTCCGAACCGGGACAAGGTTCTTCACCCCTCCACTTT
clone_size: few; j_call: TRBJ2-1; v_call: TRBV29-1; d_call: .; cdr3_aa: CSVGHRDRGGRDEQFF; cdr3_nt: TGCAGCGTTGGTCACCGGGACAGAGGAGGGAGGGATGAGCAGTTCTTC
clone_size: .; j_call: TRBJ1-4; v_call: TRBV7-2; d_call: .; cdr3_aa: CASSLGGSGNEKLFF; cdr3_nt: TGTGCCAGCAGCCTAGGAGGATCGGGGAATGAAAAACTGTTTTTT
clone_size: .; j_call: TRBJ2-5; v_call: TRBV25-1; d_call: TRBD2; cdr3_aa: CASRAPRGGANRETQYF; cdr3_nt: TGTGCCAGCAGGGCCCCCCGGGGGGGGGCAAATAGGGAGACCCAGTACTTC
clone_size: .; j_call: TRBJ2-7; v_call: TRBV6-2/TRBV6-3; d_call: .; cdr3_aa: CASSSQGQTTYEQYF; cdr3_nt: TGTGCCAGCAGTAGCCAAGGACAGACTACCTACGAGCAGTACTTC
clone_size: .; j_call: TRBJ1-2; v_call: TRBV27; d_call: .; cdr3_aa: CASSLSGPLYGYTF; cdr3_nt: TGTGCCAGCAGTTTATCCGGGCCGCTTTATGGCTACACCTTC
clone_size: .; j_call: TRBJ1-5; v_call: TRBV7-6; d_call: TRBD1; cdr3_aa: CASSPGQGRDQPQHF; cdr3_nt: TGTGCCAGCAGCCCCGGACAGGGTAGGGATCAGCCCCAGCATTTT
clone_size: .; j_call: TRBJ2-1; v_call: TRBV11-2; d_call: .; cdr3_aa: CASTSQQETQFF; cdr3_nt: TGTGCCAGCACCTCGCAGCAAGAGACCCAGTTCTTC
clone_size: .; j_call: TRBJ2-3; v_call: TRBV29-1; d_call: .; cdr3_aa: CSVGGGGPTDTQYF; cdr3_nt: TGCAGCGTTGGAGGAGGGGGGCCCACAGATACGCAGTATTTT
clone_size: .; j_call: TRBJ2-5; v_call: TRBV4-3; d_call: .; cdr3_aa: CASSQNSGGGTQYF; cdr3_nt: TGCGCCAGCAGCCAGAATAGTGGGGGTGGGACCCAGTACTTC
clone_size: few; j_call: TRBJ2-7; v_call: TRBV20-1; d_call: .; cdr3_aa: CSARDWASTYEQYF; cdr3_nt: TGCAGTGCTAGAGATTGGGCTTCCACCTACGAGCAGTACTTC
clone_size: .; j_call: TRBJ2-2; v_call: TRBV4-3; d_call: .; cdr3_aa: CASSQDRSPTGELFF; cdr3_nt: TGCGCCAGCAGCCAAGATAGGTCGCCCACCGGGGAGCTGTTTTTT
clone_size: few; j_call: TRBJ2-1; v_call: TRBV20-1; d_call: .; cdr3_aa: CSANADVTGYNEQFF; cdr3_nt: TGCAGTGCTAACGCCGACGTTACAGGTTACAATGAGCAGTTCTTC
clone_size: .; j_call: TRBJ2-5; v_call: TRBV20-1; d_call: .; cdr3_aa: CSAWDTQETQYF; cdr3_nt: TGCAGTGCCTGGGACACTCAAGAGACCCAGTACTTC
clone_size: .; j_call: TRBJ1-2; v_call: TRBV27; d_call: TRBD1; cdr3_aa: CASSRAGTEANYGYTF; cdr3_nt: TGTGCCAGCAGTAGGGCTGGGACAGAAGCTAACTATGGCTACACCTTC
clone_size: .; j_call: TRBJ1-1; v_call: TRBV7-2; d_call: .; cdr3_aa: CASSLESVLAEAFF; cdr3_nt: TGTGCCAGCAGCTTAGAGAGCGTCTTGGCTGAAGCTTTCTTT
clone_size: .; j_call: TRBJ2-4; v_call: TRBV4-2; d_call: TRBD2; cdr3_aa: CASSQDEVGLVRIQYF; cdr3_nt: TGTGCCAGCAGCCAAGATGAGGTAGGACTAGTCAGAATTCAGTACTTC
clone_size: .; j_call: TRBJ1-1; v_call: TRBV4-2; d_call: TRBD1; cdr3_aa: CASSEPGQGILNTEAFF; cdr3_nt: TGTGCCAGCAGCGAACCGGGACAGGGGATTTTGAACACTGAAGCTTTCTTT
clone_size: .; j_call: TRBJ2-3; v_call: TRBV4-3; d_call: .; cdr3_aa: CASSQERVPTDTQYF; cdr3_nt: TGCGCCAGCAGCCAAGAGCGGGTCCCCACAGATACGCAGTATTTT
clone_size: .; j_call: TRBJ2-1; v_call: TRBV11-3; d_call: .; cdr3_aa: CAYAPGAAPHEQFF; cdr3_nt: TGTGCCTACGCGCCGGGTGCAGCCCCCCATGAGCAGTTCTTC
clone_size: .; j_call: TRBJ2-3; v_call: TRBV20-1; d_call: TRBD2; cdr3_aa: CSAGVDTQYF; cdr3_nt: TGCAGCGCGGGGGTCGATACGCAGTATTTT
clone_size: .; j_call: TRBJ2-7; v_call: TRBV5-1; d_call: TRBD1; cdr3_aa: CASTVGQEKEQYF; cdr3_nt: TGCGCCAGCACCGTCGGACAGGAAAAAGAGCAGTACTTC
clone_size: .; j_call: TRBJ1-6; v_call: TRBV5-6; d_call: .; cdr3_aa: CASSLAPDGGYHSPLHF; cdr3_nt: TGTGCCAGCAGCTTGGCGCCCGATGGGGGATATCATTCACCCCTCCACTTT
clone_size: .; j_call: TRBJ2-3; v_call: TRBV7-2; d_call: .; cdr3_aa: CASSLGQGGITDTQYF; cdr3_nt: TGTGCCAGCAGCTTAGGCCAGGGGGGAATCACAGATACGCAGTATTTT
clone_size: .; j_call: TRBJ2-6; v_call: TRBV9; d_call: .; cdr3_aa: CASSVGVTGIGSGANVLTF; cdr3_nt: TGTGCCAGCAGCGTTGGAGTCACAGGGATAGGCTCTGGGGCCAACGTCCTGACTTTC
clone_size: .; j_call: TRBJ2-6; v_call: TRBV9; d_call: .; cdr3_aa: CASSVKVRTGANVLTF; cdr3_nt: TGTGCCAGCAGCGTAAAAGTGAGAACCGGGGCCAACGTCCTGACTTTC
clone_size: .; j_call: TRBJ2-3; v_call: TRBV6-5; d_call: .; cdr3_aa: CASSPRAVSTDTQYF; cdr3_nt: TGTGCCAGCAGCCCTCGAGCGGTTAGCACAGATACGCAGTATTTT
clone_size: few; j_call: TRBJ2-5; v_call: TRBV6-5; d_call: TRBD1; cdr3_aa: CASRGTGKLQETQYF; cdr3_nt: TGTGCCAGCAGGGGGACAGGGAAACTTCAAGAGACCCAGTACTTC
clone_size: .; j_call: TRBJ2-7; v_call: TRBV7-6; d_call: .; cdr3_aa: CASSLYQGGNEQYF; cdr3_nt: TGTGCCAGCAGCTTATATCAAGGGGGGAACGAGCAGTACTTC
clone_size: .; j_call: TRBJ2-3; v_call: TRBV6-1; d_call: .; cdr3_aa: CASSVQNLLSTDTQYF; cdr3_nt: TGTGCCAGCAGTGTCCAGAACCTTCTAAGCACAGATACGCAGTATTTT
clone_size: few; j_call: TRBJ2-1; v_call: TRBV15; d_call: .; cdr3_aa: CATSRKSDSYNEQFF; cdr3_nt: TGTGCCACCAGCAGAAAATCAGACTCCTACAATGAGCAGTTCTTC
clone_size: few; j_call: TRBJ2-6; v_call: TRBV7-2; d_call: TRBD1; cdr3_aa: CASSLRQGAIGANVLTF; cdr3_nt: TGTGCCAGCAGCTTAAGACAGGGGGCAATTGGGGCCAACGTCCTGACTTTC
clone_size: .; j_call: TRBJ2-1; v_call: TRBV6-4; d_call: .; cdr3_aa: CASSDTPGRFYNEQFF; cdr3_nt: TGTGCCAGCAGTGACACCCCGGGGAGGTTTTACAATGAGCAGTTCTTC
clone_size: .; j_call: TRBJ1-1; v_call: TRBV11-2; d_call: .; cdr3_aa: CASSLVGGLNTEAFF; cdr3_nt: TGTGCCAGCAGCTTAGTTGGGGGGCTGAACACTGAGGCTTTCTTT
clone_size: .; j_call: TRBJ1-2; v_call: TRBV7-9; d_call: .; cdr3_aa: CASSLEPGELNYGYTF; cdr3_nt: TGTGCCAGCAGCTTAGAGCCGGGGGAGCTCAACTATGGCTACACCTTC
clone_size: .; j_call: TRBJ2-7; v_call: TRBV3-1; d_call: TRBD2; cdr3_aa: CASSQSGGNYEQYF; cdr3_nt: TGTGCCAGCAGCCAATCGGGAGGGAACTACGAGCAGTACTTC
clone_size: .; j_call: TRBJ1-2; v_call: TRBV9; d_call: TRBD1; cdr3_aa: CASSVTTGSGYGYTF; cdr3_nt: TGTGCCAGCAGCGTAACGACAGGGTCTGGCTATGGCTACACCTTC
clone_size: few; j_call: TRBJ1-2; v_call: TRBV18; d_call: .; cdr3_aa: CASSPPARDGYTF; cdr3_nt: TGTGCCAGCTCACCACCGGCCCGGGATGGCTACACCTTC
clone_size: .; j_call: TRBJ1-2; v_call: TRBV28; d_call: TRBD1; cdr3_aa: CALKRAGGDYGYTF; cdr3_nt: TGTGCCCTAAAGCGGGCAGGGGGGGATTATGGCTACACCTTC
clone_size: .; j_call: TRBJ2-1; v_call: TRBV9; d_call: TRBD2; cdr3_aa: CASSVNVRGGMNEQFF; cdr3_nt: TGTGCCAGCAGCGTAAATGTGCGGGGGGGAATGAATGAGCAGTTCTTC
clone_size: .; j_call: TRBJ1-1; v_call: TRBV6-6; d_call: TRBD1; cdr3_aa: CASSYRDRNTEAFF; cdr3_nt: TGTGCCAGCAGTTACCGGGACAGGAACACTGAAGCTTTCTTT
clone_size: .; j_call: TRBJ1-5; v_call: TRBV20-1; d_call: .; cdr3_aa: CSAIDGSYSNQPQHF; cdr3_nt: TGCAGTGCCATAGACGGATCCTATAGCAATCAGCCCCAGCATTTT
clone_size: few; j_call: TRBJ2-1; v_call: TRBV6-2/TRBV6-3; d_call: .; cdr3_aa: CASTQNGLRGVKFF; cdr3_nt: TGTGCCAGCACCCAAAACGGGCTACGGGGTGTTAAGTTCTTC
clone_size: .; j_call: TRBJ2-1; v_call: TRBV4-3; d_call: .; cdr3_aa: CASSQDLSWPYNEQFF; cdr3_nt: TGCGCCAGCAGCCAAGATCTGTCGTGGCCATACAATGAGCAGTTCTTC
clone_size: .; j_call: TRBJ2-4; v_call: TRBV11-2; d_call: TRBD2; cdr3_aa: CASSVTSGAVIQYF; cdr3_nt: TGTGCCAGCAGCGTCACTAGCGGGGCTGTCATTCAGTACTTC
clone_size: .; j_call: TRBJ2-7; v_call: TRBV6-2/TRBV6-3; d_call: .; cdr3_aa: CASTYDASRVYEQYF; cdr3_nt: TGTGCCAGCACCTACGATGCTAGTCGAGTCTACGAGCAGTACTTC
clone_size: .; j_call: TRBJ2-4; v_call: TRBV6-5; d_call: TRBD2; cdr3_aa: CASRPTSGGKNIQYF; cdr3_nt: TGTGCCAGCAGACCTACTAGCGGGGGGAAAAACATTCAGTACTTC
clone_size: .; j_call: TRBJ2-6; v_call: TRBV12-3/TRBV12-4; d_call: TRBD1; cdr3_aa: CASSPLTGQGSGANVLTF; cdr3_nt: TGTGCCAGCAGCCCCCTGACGGGACAGGGCTCTGGGGCCAACGTCCTGACTTTC
clone_size: once; j_call: TRBJ2-3; v_call: TRBV6-2/TRBV6-3; d_call: TRBD1; cdr3_aa: CASSHGQGEDTQYF; cdr3_nt: TGTGCCAGCAGCCACGGACAGGGAGAAGATACGCAGTATTTT
clone_size: few; j_call: TRBJ2-1; v_call: TRBV28; d_call: TRBD2; cdr3_aa: CASSVAGRLNNEQFF; cdr3_nt: TGTGCCAGCAGTGTAGCGGGGAGACTGAACAATGAGCAGTTCTTC